Described below is a single T cell receptor beta chain sequence and its context. Germline lookup yields CDR1 LNHNV and CDR2 YYDKDF (reference sequence). V trimming: 0 bases; J trimming: 5 bases; junction bases outside the gene matches: 12. The CDR3 sequence is 18 residues long. Measured with immunoSEQ multiplex PCR; TCRdb has only the in-frame clones, and not every one. Among roughly 90,000 clones listed, roughly 94% were seen once. The data are from a study of OX40 agonist ivuxolimab in advanced cancers. Overall study context: The patients received ivuxolimab by intravenous route every 2 weeks at 0.01 to 10 mg/kg. The diagnoses of dose-escalation patients were hepatocellular carcinoma, melanoma, renal cell or head and neck cancer. Past anti-PD-1, anti-PD-L1 or anti-CTLA-4 therapy was accepted, and 30% to 45% had received some.

Patients with autoimmune history or systemic immunosuppression were excluded. This chain links TRBV15 with TRBJ1-4; 7 bases are a match to TRBD1. This TCR derives from an adult with an advanced solid tumor such as melanoma, head and neck, liver or kidney cancer. The sample here was CD4+ or CD8+ T cells sorted from blood, taken in a trial of the OX40 agonist ivuxolimab. The CDR3 DNA sequence: TGTGCCACCAGCAGAGATCTCCCAGGGGGTGACGAAAATGAAAAACTGTTTTTT. Translating gives CATSRDLPGGDENEKLFF.